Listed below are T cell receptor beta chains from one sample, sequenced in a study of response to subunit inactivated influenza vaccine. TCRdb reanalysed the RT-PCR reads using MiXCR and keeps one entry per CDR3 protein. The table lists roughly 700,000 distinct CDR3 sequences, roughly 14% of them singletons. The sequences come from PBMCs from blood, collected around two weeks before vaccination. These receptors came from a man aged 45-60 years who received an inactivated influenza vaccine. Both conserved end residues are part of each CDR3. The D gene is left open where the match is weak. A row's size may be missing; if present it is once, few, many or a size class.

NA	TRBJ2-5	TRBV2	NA	CASREGGSETQYF	TGTGCCAGCAGGGAGGGTGGTTCGGAGACCCAGTACTTC
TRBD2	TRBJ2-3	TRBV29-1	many	CSVVTSGGTDTQYF	TGCAGCGTTGTGACTAGCGGGGGGACAGATACGCAGTATTTT
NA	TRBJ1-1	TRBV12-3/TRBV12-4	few	CASSFFPREAFF	TGTGCCAGCAGTTTCTTCCCCAGGGAAGCTTTCTTT
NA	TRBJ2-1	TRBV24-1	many	CATSDLSNEQFF	TGTGCCACCAGTGACCTTAGTAATGAGCAGTTCTTC
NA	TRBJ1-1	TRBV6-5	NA	CASSYSDEHTEAFF	TGTGCCAGCAGTTACTCCGACGAGCACACTGAAGCTTTCTTT
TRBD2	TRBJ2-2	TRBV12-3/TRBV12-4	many	CASRASGDTGELFF	TGTGCCAGCAGGGCTAGCGGGGACACCGGGGAGCTGTTTTTT
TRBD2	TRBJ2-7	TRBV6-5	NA	CASSYSRTSGEYEQYF	TGTGCCAGCAGTTACTCAAGGACTAGCGGGGAGTACGAGCAGTACTTC
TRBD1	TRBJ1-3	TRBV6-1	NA	CASSAGQGFGNTIYF	TGTGCCAGCAGTGCAGGACAGGGGTTCGGAAACACCATATATTTT
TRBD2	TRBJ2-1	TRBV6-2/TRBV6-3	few	CASSYSTSGGEGYYNEQFF	TGTGCCAGCAGTTACTCTACTAGCGGGGGGGAAGGATACTACAATGAGCAGTTCTTC
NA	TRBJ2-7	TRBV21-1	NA	CASSNLDGQTYEQYF	TGTGCCAGCAGCAATTTGGACGGGCAAACTTACGAGCAGTACTTC
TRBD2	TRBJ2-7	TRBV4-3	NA	CASSQDILAGDEQYF	TGCGCCAGCAGCCAAGATATTCTAGCGGGAGACGAGCAGTACTTC
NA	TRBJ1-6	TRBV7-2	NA	CASSLVRTQTAPLHF	TGTGCCAGCAGCTTAGTCAGGACTCAGACGGCACCCCTCCACTTT
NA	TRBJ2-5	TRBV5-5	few	CASSRRGGRETQYF	TGTGCCAGCAGCCGCAGGGGGGGTAGAGAGACCCAGTACTTC
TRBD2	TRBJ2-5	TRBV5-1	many	CASSLNGGRSETQYF	TGCGCCAGCAGCTTGAACGGGGGGAGGTCAGAGACCCAGTACTTC
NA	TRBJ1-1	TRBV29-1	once	CSVVPGWRGAFF	TGCAGCGTTGTGCCAGGCTGGCGGGGAGCTTTCTTT
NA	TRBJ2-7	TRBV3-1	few	CASSQGGTGIQLSEQYF	TGTGCCAGCAGCCAAGGGGGAACAGGAATCCAACTGTCCGAGCAGTACTTC
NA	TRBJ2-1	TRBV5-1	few	CASSLASGQSPYNEQFF	TGCGCCAGCAGCTTGGCCTCTGGCCAAAGCCCCTACAATGAGCAGTTCTTC
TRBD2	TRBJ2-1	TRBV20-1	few	CSASVASGINEQFF	TGCAGTGCTAGTGTGGCTAGCGGGATCAATGAGCAGTTCTTC
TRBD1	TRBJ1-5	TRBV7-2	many	CASSLVDRGDQPQHF	TGTGCCAGCAGCTTAGTGGACAGGGGGGACCAGCCCCAGCATTTT
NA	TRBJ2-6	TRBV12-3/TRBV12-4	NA	CASSSLSSGANVLTF	TGTGCCAGCAGTTCCCTAAGCTCTGGGGCCAACGTCCTGACTTTC
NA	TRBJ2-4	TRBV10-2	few	CASSESTRYIQYF	TGCGCCAGCAGTGAGTCGACTCGATACATTCAGTACTTC
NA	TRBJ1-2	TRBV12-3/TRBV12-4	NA	CASSLPPGRGYTF	TGTGCCAGCAGTTTACCCCCAGGGCGTGGCTACACCTTC
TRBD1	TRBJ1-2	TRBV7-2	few	CASSLAGGQGLGYTF	TGTGCCAGCAGCTTAGCAGGGGGACAGGGGCTTGGCTACACCTTC
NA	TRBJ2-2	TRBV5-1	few	CASSGRHPGELFF	TGCGCCAGCAGCGGGAGACATCCCGGGGAGCTGTTTTTT
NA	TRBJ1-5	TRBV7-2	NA	CASSPRGGPQPQHF	TGTGCCAGCAGTCCACGCGGAGGCCCTCAGCCCCAGCATTTT
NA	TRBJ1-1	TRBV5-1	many	CASSNTGIAEAFF	TGCGCCAGCAGCAACACAGGGATCGCTGAAGCTTTCTTT
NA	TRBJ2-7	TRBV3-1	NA	CASSKTGPLYEQYF	TGTGCCAGCAGCAAAACCGGACCCCTCTACGAGCAGTACTTC
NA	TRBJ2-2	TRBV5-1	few	CASSSRTETNTGELFF	TGCGCCAGCAGCTCCCGGACAGAAACGAACACCGGGGAGCTGTTTTTT
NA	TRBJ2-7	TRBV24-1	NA	CATRAQGNSEQYF	TGTGCCACCAGAGCACAGGGTAATTCCGAGCAGTACTTC
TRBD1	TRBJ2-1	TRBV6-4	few	CASSERGQGVNEQFF	TGTGCCAGCAGTGAACGGGGACAGGGGGTCAATGAGCAGTTCTTC
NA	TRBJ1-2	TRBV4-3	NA	CASSQTPAGRDGYGYTF	TGCGCCAGCAGCCAGACCCCCGCAGGGAGGGATGGCTATGGCTACACCTTC
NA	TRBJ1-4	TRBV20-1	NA	CSARDPYTGEKLFF	TGCAGTGCTCGGGACCCCTACACTGGCGAAAAACTGTTTTTT
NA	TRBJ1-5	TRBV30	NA	CAWSADGPQHF	TGTGCCTGGAGTGCCGATGGACCCCAGCATTTT
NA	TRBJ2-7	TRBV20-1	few	CSAHSRRDVHYEQYF	TGCAGTGCTCATAGCCGGAGGGACGTACATTACGAGCAGTACTTC
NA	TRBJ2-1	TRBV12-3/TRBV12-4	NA	CASSFQGGYNEQFF	TGTGCCAGCAGTTTCCAGGGAGGCTACAATGAGCAGTTCTTC
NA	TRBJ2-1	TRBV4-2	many	CASSHLSGGAKYNEQFF	TGTGCCAGCAGCCACCTATCAGGAGGGGCGAAGTACAATGAGCAGTTCTTC
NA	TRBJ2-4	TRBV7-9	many	CASSSGLGGNIQYF	TGTGCCAGCAGCTCGGGGCTCGGGGGAAACATTCAGTACTTC
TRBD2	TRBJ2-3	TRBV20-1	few	CSARDTLAGVGGDTQYF	TGCAGTGCTAGAGACACTCTAGCGGGAGTCGGTGGAGATACGCAGTATTTT
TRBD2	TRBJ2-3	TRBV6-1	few	CASSRAGASTDTQYF	TGTGCCAGCAGTCGAGCGGGGGCTAGCACAGATACGCAGTATTTT
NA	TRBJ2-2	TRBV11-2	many	CASSLDGTTGELFF	TGTGCCAGCAGCTTAGATGGGACCACCGGGGAGCTGTTTTTT
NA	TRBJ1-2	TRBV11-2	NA	CASSRSFPLSQLNTYVYTF	TGTGCCAGCAGCCGATCATTCCCCCTTAGCCAGCTAAACACCTATGTCTACACCTTC
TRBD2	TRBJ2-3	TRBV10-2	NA	CASRGAGAFTDTQYF	TGCGCCAGCAGAGGAGCGGGGGCCTTCACAGATACGCAGTATTTT
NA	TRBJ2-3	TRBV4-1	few	CASSRLLTDTQYF	TGCGCCAGCAGTAGACTCCTCACAGATACGCAGTATTTT
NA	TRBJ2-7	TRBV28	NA	CASSTSQGGYEQYF	TGTGCCAGCAGTACCTCCCAGGGGGGCTACGAGCAGTACTTC
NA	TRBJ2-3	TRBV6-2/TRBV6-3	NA	CASSYRGVRDTQYF	TGTGCCAGCAGTTACAGAGGCGTTAGGGATACGCAGTATTTT
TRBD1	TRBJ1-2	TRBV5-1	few	CASRSGQGNTGYTF	TGCGCCAGCAGATCGGGACAGGGTAATACTGGCTACACCTTC
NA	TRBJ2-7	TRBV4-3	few	CASSQEEGYEQYF	TGCGCCAGCAGCCAAGAAGAGGGCTACGAGCAGTACTTC
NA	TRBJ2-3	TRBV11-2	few	CASSGYTQYF	TGTGCCAGCAGCGGCTATACGCAGTATTTT
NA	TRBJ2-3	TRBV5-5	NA	CASSLGRGDYTDTQYF	TGTGCCAGCAGCTTGGGCAGGGGCGACTACACAGATACGCAGTATTTT
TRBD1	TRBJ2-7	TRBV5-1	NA	CASSLDPRTGPDEQYF	TGCGCCAGCAGCTTGGACCCCCGGACAGGGCCGGACGAGCAGTACTTC
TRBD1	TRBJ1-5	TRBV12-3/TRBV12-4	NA	CASSAIQGAHQPQHF	TGTGCCAGCAGTGCGATTCAGGGGGCCCATCAGCCCCAGCATTTT
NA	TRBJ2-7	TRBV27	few	CASSSPLQGYYEQYF	TGTGCCAGCAGTTCTCCTTTGCAGGGGTACTACGAGCAGTACTTC
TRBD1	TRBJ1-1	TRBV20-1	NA	CSATGTGAAGEAFF	TGCAGTGCTACGGGAACAGGGGCCGCGGGTGAAGCTTTCTTT
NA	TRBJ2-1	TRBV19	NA	CASSGRAGTTPYNEQFF	TGTGCCAGTAGTGGCCGCGCCGGGACCACTCCCTACAATGAGCAGTTCTTC
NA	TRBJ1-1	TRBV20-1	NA	CSARVGLNFGAFF	TGCAGTGCTAGAGTGGGGCTTAACTTTGGTGCTTTCTTT